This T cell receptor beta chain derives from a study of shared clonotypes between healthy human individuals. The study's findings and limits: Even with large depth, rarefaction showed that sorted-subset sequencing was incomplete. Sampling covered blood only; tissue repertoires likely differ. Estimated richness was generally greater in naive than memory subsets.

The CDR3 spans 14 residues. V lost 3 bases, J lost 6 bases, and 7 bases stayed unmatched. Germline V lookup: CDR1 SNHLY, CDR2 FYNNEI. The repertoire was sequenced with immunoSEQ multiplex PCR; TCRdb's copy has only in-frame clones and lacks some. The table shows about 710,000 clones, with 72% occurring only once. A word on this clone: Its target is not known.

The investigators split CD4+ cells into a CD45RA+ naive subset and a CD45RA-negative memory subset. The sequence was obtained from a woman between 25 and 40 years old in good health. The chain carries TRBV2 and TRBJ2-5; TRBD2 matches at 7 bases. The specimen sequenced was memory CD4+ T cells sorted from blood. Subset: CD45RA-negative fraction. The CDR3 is CASSERAGRQTQYF. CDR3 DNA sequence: TGTGCCAGCAGTGAGAGGGCCGGGAGGCAGACCCAGTACTTC.